Each of the 16 T cell receptor beta chains below was sequenced from the same sample in a study of blood T cell repertoires in COVID-19. Sequencing was performed with immunoSEQ multiplex PCR; in TCRdb, only in-frame clones are kept and a portion is missing. The sample contains roughly 250,000 clones, about 88% of which appear only once. Input material: peripheral blood. These receptors were collected from a woman between 35 and 50 years old who had recovered from COVID-19.

The chain has TRBV3-1 (or the pseudogene TRBV3-2) and TRBJ1-2; 7 nucleotides agree with TRBD1. J was trimmed by 0 bases and V by 4 bases; bases with no gene match: 5. Germline loops: CDR1 LGHDT, CDR2 YNNKEL (reference sequence). The CDR3 runs 15 residues. CDR3 nucleotide sequence: TGTGCCAGCAGCCGCCGGGACAGCCCTAACTATGGCTACACCTTC. This sequence encodes CASSRRDSPNYGYTF.

The gene calls are TRBV7-3 and TRBJ2-3; TRBD2 agrees at 7 bases. V trimming: 4 bases; J trimming: 1 base; junction bases outside the gene matches: 11. Germline assignment: CDR1 SGHTA and CDR2 FQGTGA. The length of the CDR3 is 17 residues. CDR3 DNA: TGTGCCAGCAGCTCCCCCCGTTCGGCGGGAGGCACAGATACGCAGTATTTT. Its translation is CASSSPRSAGGTDTQYF.

V and J are TRBV12-3 or TRBV12-4 and TRBJ2-3, with a weak D call TRBD1 (5 bases). Trimming left V 6 bases short and J 1 base short, with 8 bases between. This CDR3 has 13 amino acids. The CDR3: CASSPQGTDTQYF. The CDR3 DNA follows: TGTGCCAGCAGCCCACAGGGCACAGATACGCAGTATTTT.

The V and J genes are TRBV27 and TRBJ2-6, with TRBD2 identical over 7 bases. CDR1 is MNHEY and CDR2 is SMNVEV in the germline V gene (reference sequence). The CDR3 covers 18 residues. Trimming removed 1 base from V and 4 bases from J; junction bases left unmatched: 10. CDR3 in amino acids: CASSLWGSGRPGANVLTF. CDR3 nucleotide sequence: TGTGCCAGCAGTTTATGGGGTAGCGGGCGGCCGGGGGCCAACGTCCTGACTTTC.

With respect to this clone: Germline is not matched at one junction end, which may reflect a read error. V gene TRBV5-8 combines with J gene TRBJ1-6; no firm D call. The CDR3 spans 16 residues. The germline CDR1 and CDR2 sequences are SGHTS and YDEGEE. The CDR3 sequence is CASNLWAGIYDSPLHF. In nucleotides, the CDR3 is TGTGCCAGCAACTTGTGGGCCGGGATCTATGATTCACCCCTCCACTTT. Full variable domain (outside the CDR3, taken from reference TRBV5-8 and TRBJ1-6): EAGVTQSPTHLIKTRGQQATLRCSPISGHTSVYWYQQALGLGLQFLLWYDEGEERNRGNFPPRFSGRQFPNYSSELNVNALELEDSALYLCASNLWAGIYDSPLHFGNGTRLTVT.

V usage is TRBV7-2 and J usage is TRBJ2-4; 8 bases align to TRBD1. The CDR3 covers 15 residues. The trim removed 4 bases at V and 3 bases at J, leaving 5 bases unmatched. Germline V gene lookup returns CDR1 SGHTA and CDR2 FQGNSA. This chain's CDR3 is CASSWTGSGKNIQYF. CDR3 bases: TGTGCCAGCAGCTGGACAGGGTCAGGCAAAAACATTCAGTACTTC.

The J gene is TRBJ2-7, the V gene TRBV21-1; the listed D gene, TRBD2, was not tested against the DNA. TRBV21-1 is shown as a pseudogene. CDR3 length equals 13 residues. CDR3 region: CAYPVGGSYEQYV. Written as DNA, the CDR3 is TGTGCCTACCCCGTGGGGGGCTCCTACGAGCAGTACGTC.

As regards this clone: The junction does not match germline at one end; this may be a read error. The chain recombines TRBV30 with TRBJ2-1, with 7 positions matching TRBD1. The CDR3 spans 13 residues. Germline V gene data show CDR1 as GTSNPN and CDR2 as SVGIG (reference sequence). CDR3 loop: CAWRADRDRPRVF. The CDR3 nucleotides read TGTGCCTGGAGGGCAGACAGGGACCGCCCCAGGGTCTTC.

This clone was seen a single time. The chain is built from TRBV6-4 and TRBJ1-2, with a possible D match to TRBD1 (6 bases). Trimming pared 0 bases from V and 0 bases from J, leaving 8 bases between. The CDR3 has 15 amino acids. Germline CDR1 and CDR2: MRHNA and SNTAGT. The CDR3 DNA sequence: TGTGCCAGCAGTGACTCGGCAGGGGCTAACTATGGCTACACCTTC. Its protein is CASSDSAGANYGYTF.

V and J are TRBV7-3 and TRBJ1-2; D is perhaps TRBD1 (6 bases). The CDR3 is 15 amino acids. CDR1 is SGHTA, CDR2 FQGTGA, per germline. The V end was cut by 5 bases, the J end by 2 bases, with 15 bases between. For the CDR3, the DNA is TGTGCCAGCAGCCCCACCCCCGGGACAAACTATGGCTACACCTTC. It codes for CASSPTPGTNYGYTF.

The chain joins TRBV29-1 to TRBJ1-1; 7 nucleotides line up with TRBD1. The V gene end was trimmed by 8 bases and the J gene end by 0 bases; junction bases not matched to a gene: 9. This CDR3 has 14 amino acids. The V gene's germline CDR1 is SQVTM and CDR2 ANQGSEA. CDR3 residues: CSSRDSTMNTEAFF. The CDR3 region has the DNA TGCAGCAGCCGGGACAGTACAATGAACACTGAAGCTTTCTTT.

This clone was seen more than once but under ten times. This sequence joins TRBV5-1 and TRBJ2-7; D is unresolved. CDR3 length: 14 amino acids. CDR1 and CDR2 (germline): SGHRS, YFSETQ. V lost 1 base to trimming and J lost 0 bases, with 8 bases between them. The DNA for the CDR3 is TGCGCCAGCAGCTTGTCCTGGCCCTCCTACGAGCAGTACTTC. Protein sequence: CASSLSWPSYEQYF.

This sequence joins TRBV29-1 and TRBJ1-1; D possibly corresponds to TRBD1 (6 bases). CDR1 SQVTM and CDR2 ANQGSEA come from the germline V gene. The CDR3 contains 13 residues. V was cut by 3 bases and J by 4 bases, with 12 bases left in between. The CDR3 DNA is TGCAGCGTTGAGGGCGGGGGGCGCACTGAAGCTTTCTTT. It encodes CSVEGGGRTEAFF.

The genes are TRBV12-3 or TRBV12-4 and TRBJ2-3, with D tentatively TRBD2 (5 bases). The V end lost 6 bases, the J end lost 7 bases, and 11 bases lay between the germline ends. There are 12 residues in the CDR3. The CDR3 loop is CASSPDFHTQYF. In DNA, the CDR3 is TGTGCCAGCAGCCCGGACTTTCATACGCAGTATTTT.

The chain joins TRBV5-5 to TRBJ2-7, with 8 bases fitting TRBD2. With 7 bases clipped from V and 4 bases from J, the junction kept 16 bases outside the gene matches. The CDR3 length is 16 residues. CDR1 is SGHKS, CDR2 YYEKEE, per germline (reference sequence). CDR3 amino acids: CASRDSGSPPGYEQYF. CDR3 bases: TGTGCCAGCCGCGACAGCGGGAGCCCGCCGGGGTACGAGCAGTACTTC.

The CDR3 nucleotides read TGCGCCAGCAGTCCCGCCCCTACAGGGGGTACTGAAGCTTTCTTT. Translated, it gives CASSPAPTGGTEAFF. This sequence joins TRBV5-1 and TRBJ1-1; 8 bases agree with TRBD1. Trimming at V came to 5 bases and at J to 5 bases, leaving 11 bases not matched to a gene. CDR1 and CDR2 from the germline V gene are SGHRS and YFSETQ. The CDR3 consists of 15 residues.